This TCR beta chain appears in the sequencing data of a study of CD8 T cells in Susac syndrome. Random hexamers served to reverse transcribe roughly 0.45 to 1 ug RNA. The CDR3 of TCR beta was amplified by immunoSEQ multiplex PCR across 54 Vbeta and 13 Jbeta. TCRdb reanalysed the immunoSEQ multiplex PCR reads using MiXCR and keeps one entry per CDR3 protein. The repertoire consists of around 130,000 distinct CDR3 sequences, with around 80% occurring once and the leading ten covering roughly 0.48%. CD8+ and CD4+ T cells circulating in blood were sequenced for TCR beta. The multiple sclerosis controls, all treatment-naive patients, had relapsing-remitting disease that was stable or active. The CDR3 is made up of 14 amino acids. V lost 1 base to trimming and J lost 4 bases; unmatched junction nucleotides: 3. Per germline, CDR1 MGHDK and CDR2 SYGVNS.

Sequencing was carried out using CD8+ T cells from PBMCs. This TCR was sampled from a human donor with multiple sclerosis. The V call is TRBV25-1, the J call TRBJ2-5; 7 bases fit TRBD2. The CDR3 DNA reads as TGTGCCAGCAGTGAATGGGAGGGGCGAGAGACCCAGTACTTC. Protein sequence: CASSEWEGRETQYF.